These T cell receptor beta chains were read from a single sample in a study of neoadjuvant anti-PD-1 for oral cavity cancer. TCRdb keeps only in-frame clones here, not all; method: immunoSEQ multiplex PCR. This table has tens of thousands of clones, roughly 81% appearing once. The material sequenced was PBMCs, taken after nivolumab (anti-PD-1) treatment. These receptors all come from a person aged 40 to 85 with oral cavity squamous cell carcinoma. Both conserved end residues are part of each CDR3. Each record gives: D gene, clone size, V gene, J gene, CDR3 length, CDR3 DNA, CDR3 protein. A D gene is named only where the DNA matches it firmly. Where a row states a size, it is once, few, many or the class of an expanded clone; other rows omit it.

D: TRBD1; size: NA; V: TRBV12-5; J: TRBJ2-5; length: 15; DNA: TGTGCTAGTGGTTTATCGGGACAGGGCAGGGAGACCCAGTACTTC; CDR3: CASGLSGQGRETQYF
D: TRBD1; size: NA; V: TRBV18; J: TRBJ1-1; length: 13; DNA: TGTGCCAGCGACGGACAGGAGAACACTGAAGCTTTCTTT; CDR3: CASDGQENTEAFF
D: TRBD1; size: NA; V: TRBV7-3; J: TRBJ2-7; length: 14; DNA: TGTGCCAGCAGCCCGGGACAGGGACTCAACGAGCAGTACTTC; CDR3: CASSPGQGLNEQYF
D: TRBD1; size: NA; V: TRBV4-1; J: TRBJ2-1; length: 15; DNA: TGCGCCAGCAGCCACAGAGGGACAGGGGATAATGAGCAGTTCTTC; CDR3: CASSHRGTGDNEQFF
D: TRBD1; size: few; V: TRBV27; J: TRBJ2-3; length: 14; DNA: TGTGCCAGCAGTTTATCGGGGACAGGACCTACGCAGTATTTT; CDR3: CASSLSGTGPTQYF
D: NA; size: NA; V: TRBV27; J: TRBJ1-1; length: 15; DNA: TGTGCCAGCAGTTTATCGGGGGCCTGGGGCACTGAAGCTTTCTTT; CDR3: CASSLSGAWGTEAFF
D: TRBD2; size: once; V: TRBV4-1; J: TRBJ2-3; length: 16; DNA: TGCGCCAGCAGCCAAGATCCAGCGGGGTTAACAGATACGCAGTATTTT; CDR3: CASSQDPAGLTDTQYF
D: NA; size: NA; V: TRBV10-3; J: TRBJ1-5; length: 13; DNA: TGTGCCATCAGTGAACTAGAACAGGGTCTATTGCATTTT; CDR3: CAISELEQGLLHF
D: TRBD1; size: NA; V: TRBV5-4; J: TRBJ1-2; length: 14; DNA: TGTGCCAGCAGCTCGGGACAGGGGGCGAATGGCTACACCTTC; CDR3: CASSSGQGANGYTF
D: TRBD1; size: NA; V: TRBV6-5; J: TRBJ1-6; length: 15; DNA: TGTGCCAGCAGACGGGGACAGGTGCCTAATTCACCCCTCCACTTT; CDR3: CASRRGQVPNSPLHF
D: NA; size: NA; V: TRBV6-5; J: TRBJ2-7; length: 13; DNA: TGTGCCAGCAGTTACTCCGACAGCTACGAGCAGTACTTC; CDR3: CASSYSDSYEQYF
D: TRBD2; size: NA; V: TRBV5-1; J: TRBJ2-7; length: 15; DNA: TGCGCCAGCAGCTTTAGCGGGGGCTACACCTACGAGCAGTACTTC; CDR3: CASSFSGGYTYEQYF
D: NA; size: few; V: TRBV10-1; J: TRBJ1-2; length: 13; DNA: TGCGCCAGCAGTGGGAACCGGGGCTATGGCTACACCTTC; CDR3: CASSGNRGYGYTF
D: NA; size: NA; V: TRBV6-4; J: TRBJ2-3; length: 14; DNA: TGTGCCAGCAGTGACGGGGATAGCACAGATACGCAGTATTTT; CDR3: CASSDGDSTDTQYF
D: NA; size: NA; V: TRBV27; J: TRBJ2-2; length: 14; DNA: TGTGCCAGCAGTCCTACGTTGATCACCGGGGAGCTGTTTTTT; CDR3: CASSPTLITGELFF
D: NA; size: NA; V: TRBV19; J: TRBJ1-2; length: 13; DNA: TGTGCCAGTAAAAGAACCTCTAACTATGGCTACACCTTC; CDR3: CASKRTSNYGYTF
D: NA; size: NA; V: TRBV6-5; J: TRBJ1-2; length: 14; DNA: TGTGCCAGAACCGGGACCCTACCGGAATATGGCTACACCTTC; CDR3: CARTGTLPEYGYTF
D: NA; size: NA; V: TRBV28; J: TRBJ2-7; length: 14; DNA: TGTGCCAGCAGAGAGGGCTCCCTCACCTACGAGCAGTACTTC; CDR3: CASREGSLTYEQYF
D: NA; size: NA; V: TRBV7-9; J: TRBJ1-4; length: 14; DNA: TGTGCCAGCAGTCCCCCGGGGAGTGATGAAAAACTGTTTTTT; CDR3: CASSPPGSDEKLFF
D: TRBD2; size: NA; V: TRBV6-5; J: TRBJ2-1; length: 15; DNA: TGTGCCAGCCAAGGAGGTAGCGGGAGTATCAATGAGCAGTTCTTC; CDR3: CASQGGSGSINEQFF
D: NA; size: NA; V: TRBV6-6; J: TRBJ2-1; length: 11; DNA: TGTGCCAGCACTAAACTCAATGAGCAGTTCTTC; CDR3: CASTKLNEQFF
D: NA; size: NA; V: TRBV6-6; J: TRBJ1-1; length: 15; DNA: TGTGCCAGCAGTTACTCGCCCCTAATGAACACTGAAGCTTTCTTT; CDR3: CASSYSPLMNTEAFF
D: NA; size: NA; V: TRBV6-5; J: TRBJ2-7; length: 12; DNA: TGTGCCAGCAGGGGCAGCTCCTACGAGCAGTACTTC; CDR3: CASRGSSYEQYF
D: TRBD1; size: NA; V: TRBV7-9; J: TRBJ2-4; length: 16; DNA: TGTGCCAGCAGCCGACAGGGGGCGAGCCAAGGAAACATTCAGTACTTC; CDR3: CASSRQGASQGNIQYF
D: NA; size: NA; V: TRBV6-5; J: TRBJ1-5; length: 13; DNA: TGTGCCAGCAGTTACGTCCGGACTGGGACGGTACATTTT; CDR3: CASSYVRTGTVHF
D: TRBD2; size: many; V: TRBV27; J: TRBJ2-2; length: 13; DNA: TGTGCCAGCAGTTGGCGGGAGGTCGGGGAGCTGTTTTTT; CDR3: CASSWREVGELFF
D: NA; size: once; V: TRBV18; J: TRBJ2-7; length: 14; DNA: TGTGCCAGCTCATCCCTACAGGGACCGTCCGAGCAGTACTTC; CDR3: CASSSLQGPSEQYF